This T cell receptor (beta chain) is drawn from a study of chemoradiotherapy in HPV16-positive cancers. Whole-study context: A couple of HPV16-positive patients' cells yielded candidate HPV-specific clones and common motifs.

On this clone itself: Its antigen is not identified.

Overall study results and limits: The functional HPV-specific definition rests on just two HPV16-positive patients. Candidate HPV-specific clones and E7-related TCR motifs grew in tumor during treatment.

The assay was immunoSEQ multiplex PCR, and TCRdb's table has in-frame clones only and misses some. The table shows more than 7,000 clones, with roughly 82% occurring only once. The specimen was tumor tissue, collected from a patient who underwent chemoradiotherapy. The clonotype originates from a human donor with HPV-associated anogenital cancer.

The CDR3 region is CSVVLGTLATDTQYF. The CDR3 DNA reads TGCAGCGTTGTCTTGGGGACACTAGCCACAGATACGCAGTATTTT. J is TRBJ2-3 and V is TRBV29-1, with D perhaps being TRBD1 or TRBD2 (6 bases each). From germline, CDR1 is SQVTM and CDR2 ANQGSEA. The CDR3 extends over 15 amino acids. V lost 4 bases and J 2 bases, leaving 16 bases between the germline ends.